This T cell receptor beta chain was sequenced for a study of blood T cell repertoires in COVID-19. Study-level background: COVID-19 samples, acute and convalescent, were from the United States, Italy and Spain.

Produced via immunoSEQ multiplex PCR; TCRdb's table is partial and in-frame only. Counted here are 150,000 to 200,000 clones, more than 65% occurring once; the ten biggest clones make up roughly a sixth. CDR1 SNHLY and CDR2 FYNNEI come from the germline V gene. There are 13 residues in the CDR3. Trimming shortened V by 2 bases and J by 7 bases, and 6 bases separated the two germline ends. Each participant's cohort was designated according to participant-reported clinical history. Sequenced sample: PBMCs or T cells enriched from blood (not recorded which). The sequence derives from a woman aged 45-65 years with acute COVID-19. This chain joins TRBV2 and TRBJ1-6; D is unclear. Here the CDR3 DNA reads TGTGCCAGCAGTGAACTCGCGAATTCACCCCTCCACTTT. Amino acid sequence: CASSELANSPLHF.